Each of the 6 T cell receptor beta chains below was sequenced from the same sample in a study of cytomegalovirus exposure and HLA in healthy donors. Primers for the PCR totalled 60 Vbeta and 13 Jbeta. Some clones are missing from TCRdb's copy, which holds only in-frame ones; the method was immunoSEQ multiplex PCR. The sample has about 140,000 clones; around three quarters are singletons. The sample consisted of PBMCs. These receptor sequences come from a woman aged 55-69 years in good health and CMV-seropositive.

This clone was counted once. Written as DNA, the CDR3 is TGTGCCAGCAGTTCCACCGGGACAGGGGTTGGAAACACCATATATTTT. Its protein is CASSSTGTGVGNTIYF. J is TRBJ1-3 and V is TRBV6-5; 10 bases align to TRBD1. Germline lookup yields CDR1 MNHEY and CDR2 SVGAGI. The CDR3 has 16 amino acids. Trimming cost V 4 bases and J 3 bases; bases outside gene matches: 6.

In regard to this clone: Other DNA sequences of this sample code for an identical CDR3. The chain joins TRBV2 to TRBJ1-5; 11 bases fit TRBD1. The V gene end was trimmed by 8 bases and the J gene end by 4 bases; junction bases not matched to a gene: 4. Germline V gene sequence: CDR1 SNHLY, CDR2 FYNNEI. CDR3 size: 14 residues. In DNA form, the CDR3 reads TGTGCCAGCTCCGGGACAGGGGGAAATCAGCCCCAGCATTTT. This encodes CASSGTGGNQPQHF.

V usage is TRBV6-5 and J usage is TRBJ1-2; 7 positions agree with TRBD1. The length of the CDR3 is 13 residues. Germline loops: CDR1 MNHEY, CDR2 SVGAGI. The trim removed 7 bases at V and 2 bases at J, leaving 4 bases unmatched. CDR3 loop: CASTPTGNYGYTF. For the CDR3, the DNA is TGTGCCAGCACCCCGACAGGGAACTATGGCTACACCTTC.

This clone was observed a few times. This chain joins TRBV11-2 and TRBJ2-7; TRBD1 aligns across 7 bases. V was clipped by 5 bases and J by 2 bases; unmatched bases: 3. This CDR3 comprises 13 residues. Germline assignment: CDR1 SGHAT and CDR2 FQNNGV. In nucleotides, the CDR3 is TGTGCCAGCAGCGAAGGGACAGCCTACGAGCAGTACTTC. Translating it yields CASSEGTAYEQYF.

The chain uses TRBV30 and TRBJ2-1; TRBD2 matches at 7 bases. The CDR3 covers 17 residues. The germline gives CDR1 GTSNPN, CDR2 SVGIG (reference sequence). V was pared by 0 bases and J by 5 bases, with 13 bases of the junction left unmatched. Here the CDR3 DNA reads TGTGCCTGGAGTGTCCCCATCGGACTAGTGTCCGACAATGAGCAGTTCTTC. Amino acids: CAWSVPIGLVSDNEQFF.

The chain carries TRBV9 and TRBJ2-5; 10 nucleotides align to TRBD2. From germline, CDR1 is SGDLS and CDR2 YYNGEE. V gave up 0 bases and J gave up 7 bases; unmatched junction bases: 3. This CDR3 comprises 14 residues. CDR3 DNA: TGTGCCAGCAGCGTAGGCCCTAGCGGGGGGACCCAGTACTTC. This gives the protein CASSVGPSGGTQYF.